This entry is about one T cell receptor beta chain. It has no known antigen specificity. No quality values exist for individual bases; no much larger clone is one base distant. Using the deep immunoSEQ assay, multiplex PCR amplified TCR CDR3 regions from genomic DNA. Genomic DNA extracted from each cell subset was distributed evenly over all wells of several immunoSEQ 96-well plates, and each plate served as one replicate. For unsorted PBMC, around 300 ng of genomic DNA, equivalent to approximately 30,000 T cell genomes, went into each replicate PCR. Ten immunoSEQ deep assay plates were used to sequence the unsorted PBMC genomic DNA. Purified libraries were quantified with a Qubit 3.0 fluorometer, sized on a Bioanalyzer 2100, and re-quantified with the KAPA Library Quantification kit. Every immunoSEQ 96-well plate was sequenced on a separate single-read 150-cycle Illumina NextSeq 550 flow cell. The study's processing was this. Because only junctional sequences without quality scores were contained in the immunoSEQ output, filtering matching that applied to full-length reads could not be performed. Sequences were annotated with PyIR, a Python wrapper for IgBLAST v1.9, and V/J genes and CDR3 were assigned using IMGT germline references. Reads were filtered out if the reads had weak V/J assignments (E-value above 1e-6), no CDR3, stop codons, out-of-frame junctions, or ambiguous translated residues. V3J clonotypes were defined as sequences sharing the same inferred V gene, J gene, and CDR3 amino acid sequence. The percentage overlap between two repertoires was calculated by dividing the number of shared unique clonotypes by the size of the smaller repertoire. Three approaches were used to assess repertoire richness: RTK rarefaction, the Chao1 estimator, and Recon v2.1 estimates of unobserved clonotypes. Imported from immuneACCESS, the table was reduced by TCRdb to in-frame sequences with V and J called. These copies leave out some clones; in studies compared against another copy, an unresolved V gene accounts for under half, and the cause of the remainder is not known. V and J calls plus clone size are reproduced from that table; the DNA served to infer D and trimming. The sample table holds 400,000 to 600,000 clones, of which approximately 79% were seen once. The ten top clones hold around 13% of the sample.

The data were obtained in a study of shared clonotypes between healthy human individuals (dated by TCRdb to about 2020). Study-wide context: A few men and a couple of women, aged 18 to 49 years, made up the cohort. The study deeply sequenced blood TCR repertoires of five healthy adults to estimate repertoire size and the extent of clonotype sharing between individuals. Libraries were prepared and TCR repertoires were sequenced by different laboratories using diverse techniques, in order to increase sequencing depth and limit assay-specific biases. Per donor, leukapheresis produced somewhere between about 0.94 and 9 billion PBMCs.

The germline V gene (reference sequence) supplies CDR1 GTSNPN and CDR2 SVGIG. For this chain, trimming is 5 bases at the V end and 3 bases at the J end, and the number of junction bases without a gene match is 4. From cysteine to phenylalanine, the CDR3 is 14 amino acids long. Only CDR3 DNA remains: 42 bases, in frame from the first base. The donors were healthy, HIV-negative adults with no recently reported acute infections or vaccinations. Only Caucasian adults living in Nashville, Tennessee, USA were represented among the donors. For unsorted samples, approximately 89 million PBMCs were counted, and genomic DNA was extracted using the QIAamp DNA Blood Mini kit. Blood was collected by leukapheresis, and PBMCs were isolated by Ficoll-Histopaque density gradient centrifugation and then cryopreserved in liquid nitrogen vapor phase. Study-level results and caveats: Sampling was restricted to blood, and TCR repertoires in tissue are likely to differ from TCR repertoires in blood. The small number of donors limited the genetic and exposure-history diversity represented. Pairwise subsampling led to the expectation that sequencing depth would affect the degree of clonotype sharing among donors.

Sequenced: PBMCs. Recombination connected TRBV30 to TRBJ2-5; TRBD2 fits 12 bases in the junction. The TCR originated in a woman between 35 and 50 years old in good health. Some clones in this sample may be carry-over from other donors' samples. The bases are TGTGCCTGGGGGGGACTAGCGGGTGAAGAGACCCAGTACTTC. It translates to CAWGGLAGEETQYF.